This TCR beta chain was identified during a study of cytomegalovirus exposure and HLA in healthy donors. CDR3 length: 14 amino acids. The germline CDR1 and CDR2 sequences are KGHSH and LQKENI. V was shortened by 6 bases and J by 3 bases, with 14 bases between the two germline ends. Method: immunoSEQ multiplex PCR; TCRdb's copy keeps in-frame clones and lacks some. Of around 63,000 clones in the sample, roughly 95% were seen once. As concerns this clone: The antigen is unknown.

Regarding the study as a whole: The study listed about 150 cytomegalovirus-associated TCR beta chains. Rarity marked most TCR sequences, yet some public TCRs occurred in many donors.

This sequence joins TRBV18 and TRBJ1-1, with a tentative D call TRBD1 (6 bases). Sequences were obtained from PBMCs. This receptor was identified in a woman younger than 35 in good health and CMV-seronegative. The CDR3 DNA is TGTGCCAGCTCGCCCGCACCAGGGGACACTGAAGCTTTCTTT. Encoded protein: CASSPAPGDTEAFF.